This T cell receptor beta chain comes out of a study of T-cell memory formation after mild COVID-19 (dated by TCRdb to 2020 to 2022). Background on the whole study: TCR sequence clusters from the two donors were largely donor specific. In a couple of donors, T-cell clones that expanded and contracted after mild COVID-19 were tracked by sequencing TCRalpha and TCRbeta repertoires over time. The cohort was made up of two young adult volunteers, one female and one male, who were previously healthy.

This clonotype was observed a few times. This clone's antigen is unknown. Per-base qualities were not stored, and no clone one base away is much larger. Sequencing instrument: Illumina NovaSeq 6000. TCRalpha and TCRbeta cDNA libraries were constructed by 5'RACE with constant-segment primers, with sample barcodes and unique molecular identifiers being introduced. Trizol reagent was used to extract RNA from every sample. Amplification of the libraries took two PCR steps, and the second step added a second sample barcode plus Illumina TruSeq adapters. The libraries were sequenced on an Illumina NovaSeq using 2 x 150 bp paired-end reads. Processing in the source paper ran as follows. Reads were demultiplexed and collapsed into UMI-guided consensus sequences with migec v1.2.7. Using mixcr v2.1.11, UMI consensuses were aligned to TRA and TRB V and J templates and then assembled into clonotypes. A clonotype was counted as expanded or contracted only if both edgeR and NoisET called the change significant, with noise models trained on biological replicates. For edgeR calls, the cutoffs were a false discovery rate-adjusted p below 0.01 and a log2 fold-change threshold of 1. As an exploratory analysis of dynamics, max-normalized trajectories of the 1000 most abundant clonotypes were examined with PCA combined with hierarchical clustering. Each responding clone was given a CD4 or CD8 phenotype based on the CD4+ and CD8+ repertoires, which had been sequenced separately. TCRdb passed the public sequencing reads through fastp at Q25 and MiXCR, retaining productive beta sequences. A single entry per CDR3 protein holds the most common genes and DNA from its merged rows. The V and J calls follow TCRdb's processing rather than the paper's. In all, the sample holds about 200,000 distinct CDR3 sequences, and around 9.5% of those were seen once. The ten largest clones capture 3.5% of the sample.

The paper as a whole reports these results and caveats: The detection of some responding clones in pre-infection memory suggests that pre-existing cross-reactive memory T cells joined the SARS-CoV-2 response. SARS-CoV-2 specificity of the second-wave clones peaking on day 37 was not confirmed. Only a couple of mild cases were covered in the study, and larger cohorts including severe cases with pre-infection samples were considered necessary. Clones that contracted from day 15 to 85 showed balanced CD4/CD8 phenotypes, whereas a second wave of clones that expanded from day 15 to 37 leaned towards CD4+. Contracting CD4+ clones turned up mainly in the CM and EM memory subsets, whereas EMRA was where CD8+ clones were enriched.

Ficoll-Paque density gradient centrifugation was the method used to isolate PBMCs. The germline V gene encodes CDR1 SGHVS and CDR2 FQNEAQ. After removal of 0 bases from V and 4 bases from J, the junction retains 7 bases not matched to a gene. From its cysteine to its phenylalanine, the CDR3 spans 16 amino acids. Only CDR3 DNA remains: 48 bases, in frame from the first base. The specimen was PBMCs or a T cell subset sorted from them (not recorded which). Recombination connected TRBV7-8 to TRBJ2-7, with 9 junctional bases fitting TRBD2. The source of this sequence is a man between 18 and 35 years old who had mild COVID-19 (a few samples of this study predate the infection). The sample titles of this study are shuffled in the database, so cell type and time point are left out; the donor was told from shared clones. The CDR3 reads CASSLAGASGVYEQYF. The DNA sequence is given as TGTGCCAGCAGCTTAGCTGGGGCTAGCGGGGTGTACGAGCAGTACTTC.